This T cell receptor beta chain is from a study of blood T cell repertoires in COVID-19. Clones were read by immunoSEQ multiplex PCR, and TCRdb kept only the in-frame ones, dropping some. The table records a few hundred thousand clones, around 90% of them present only once. Participant reports of clinical history set cohort assignment. The CDR3 runs 13 residues. Per germline, CDR1 WSHSY and CDR2 SAAADI. The V end lost 2 bases, the J end lost 4 bases, and 6 bases lay between the germline ends. The chain has TRBV10-2 and TRBJ2-1; D is uncertain. Sequenced sample: PBMCs or T cells enriched from blood (not recorded which). The receptor was isolated from a woman in her late teens or twenties with acute COVID-19. CDR3 protein: CASSENQYNEQFF. The CDR3 nucleotides are TGCGCCAGCAGTGAGAACCAGTACAATGAGCAGTTCTTC.